The 10 T cell receptor beta chains in this list originate from one sample, sequenced in a study of graft-versus-host responses after intestinal transplantation. Their antigens remain unidentified. Assay used: immunoSEQ multiplex PCR; TCRdb lists only in-frame clones, some missing. The data contain approximately 89,000 clones, 92% of them singletons. The source material was unstimulated CD4+ T cells sorted from spleen or lymph node cells, sampled before intestinal transplant. These receptors were taken from a human donor who received an intestinal transplant.

The chain employs TRBV5-1 and TRBJ2-7, with TRBD1 matching 11 bases. Looked up from germline, CDR1 is SGHRS and CDR2 is YFSETQ. This CDR3 contains 16 residues. J gave up 3 bases and V 4 bases, and 9 bases lay outside the gene matches. Written as DNA, the CDR3 is TGCGCCAGCAGCCCGAGGACAGGGGGCCCCGACTACGAGCAGTACTTC. Translated: CASSPRTGGPDYEQYF.

The chain recombines TRBV2 with TRBJ2-2; D is perhaps TRBD1 (5 bases). Trimming took off 6 bases at V and 7 bases at J, with 18 bases between the two ends. CDR1 and CDR2 from the germline V gene are SNHLY and FYNNEI. This CDR3 has 15 amino acids. The CDR3 bases are TGTGCCAGCAGCGGTTCGGCAGGGTCGTACGGGGAGCTGTTTTTT. Its translation: CASSGSAGSYGELFF.

V usage is TRBV27 and J usage is TRBJ2-6; D not certain. This CDR3 has 17 amino acids. The ends were cut back, 2 bases at V and 0 bases at J, with 11 bases in the middle. CDR1 and CDR2 (germline): MNHEY, SMNVEV (reference sequence). The CDR3 DNA sequence: TGTGCCAGCAGTTTACGTCCAGCAGGCTCTGGGGCCAACGTCCTGACTTTC. Translation gives CASSLRPAGSGANVLTF.

The chain links TRBV6-1 to TRBJ2-2; 8 bases are shared with TRBD1. This CDR3 has 15 amino acids. Germline trimming cut 8 bases from V and 0 bases from J; bases unmatched to any gene: 5. In germline, CDR1 is MNHNS, CDR2 SASEGT. The CDR3 bases are TGTGCCAGCTCGGGACAGGTCGCGAACACCGGGGAGCTGTTTTTT. It encodes CASSGQVANTGELFF.

The chain recombines TRBV30 with TRBJ2-1; 8 bases agree with TRBD2. V lost 2 bases, J lost 6 bases, and 18 bases stayed unmatched. The CDR3 sequence is 18 residues long. Germline CDR1 is GTSNPN and CDR2 is SVGIG (reference sequence). The CDR3 DNA is TGTGCCTGGAGTCGCCAGCGGGAGCAGGGTTTTATAGGCAATGAGCAGTTCTTC. Protein sequence: CAWSRQREQGFIGNEQFF.

The chain joins TRBV9 to TRBJ2-3; tentative D call: TRBD1 (5 bases). This CDR3 contains 13 residues. V lost 4 bases, J lost 4 bases, and 10 bases lay in between. Per the germline V gene, CDR1 is SGDLS and CDR2 is YYNGEE. DNA of the CDR3: TGTGCCAGCAGCACGCAGGGTCCAGATACGCAGTATTTT. Its protein is CASSTQGPDTQYF. Looking up the rest from reference TRBV9 and TRBJ2-3 gives the full variable domain: DSGVTQTPKHLITATGQRVTLRCSPRSGDLSVYWYQQSLDQGLQFLIQYYNGEERAKGNILERFSAQQFPDLHSELNLSSLELGDSALYFCASSTQGPDTQYFGPGTRLTVL.

The gene calls are TRBV25-1 and TRBJ2-7; weak D call: TRBD1 (6 bases). CDR1 MGHDK and CDR2 SYGVNS come from the germline V gene. CDR3 length: 14 amino acids. Between the trimmed V and J ends, which lost 3 bases and 2 bases, there was a span of 11 bases. The DNA of the CDR3 is TGTGCCAGCAGTGAGGGGGCAGAGACCTACGAGCAGTACTTC. It yields the protein CASSEGAETYEQYF.

The CDR3 bases are TGTGCCAGCAGCTTGAACAGCCGTGAAAAACTGTTTTTT. This encodes CASSLNSREKLFF. The chain couples TRBV5-6 to TRBJ1-4; D remains ambiguous. The ends were cut back, 1 base at V and 7 bases at J, with 8 bases in the middle. Germline V gene lookup returns CDR1 SGHDT and CDR2 YYEEEE. The CDR3 length is 13 residues.

The chain links TRBV5-1 to TRBJ2-1; 13 nucleotides match TRBD2. Looked up from germline, CDR1 is SGHRS and CDR2 is YFSETQ. Trimming removed 4 bases from V and 7 bases from J; junction bases left unmatched: 5. The CDR3 sequence is 15 residues long. CDR3 residues: CASSGGLAGANEQFF. In DNA, the CDR3 is TGCGCCAGCAGCGGTGGACTAGCGGGAGCGAATGAGCAGTTCTTC.

This sequence joins TRBV14 and TRBJ2-5, with 10 bases that match TRBD1. The germline V gene encodes CDR1 SGHDN and CDR2 FVKESK. The trim removed 1 base at V and 5 bases at J, leaving 10 bases unmatched. The CDR3 runs to 17 residues. The CDR3 sequence: CASSQARWTGGLETQYF. CDR3 DNA sequence: TGTGCCAGCAGCCAAGCCCGATGGACAGGGGGTTTGGAGACCCAGTACTTC.